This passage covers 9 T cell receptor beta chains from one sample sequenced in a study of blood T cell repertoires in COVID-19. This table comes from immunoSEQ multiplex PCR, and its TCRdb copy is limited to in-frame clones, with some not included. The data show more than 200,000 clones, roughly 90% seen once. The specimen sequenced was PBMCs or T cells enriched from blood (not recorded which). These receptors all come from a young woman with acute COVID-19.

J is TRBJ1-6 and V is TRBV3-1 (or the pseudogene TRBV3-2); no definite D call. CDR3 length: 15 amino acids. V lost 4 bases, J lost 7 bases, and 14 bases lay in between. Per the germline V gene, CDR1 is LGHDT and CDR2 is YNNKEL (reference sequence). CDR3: CASSRTGDGNSPLHF. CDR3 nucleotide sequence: TGTGCCAGCAGCCGCACCGGGGATGGAAATTCACCCCTCCACTTT.

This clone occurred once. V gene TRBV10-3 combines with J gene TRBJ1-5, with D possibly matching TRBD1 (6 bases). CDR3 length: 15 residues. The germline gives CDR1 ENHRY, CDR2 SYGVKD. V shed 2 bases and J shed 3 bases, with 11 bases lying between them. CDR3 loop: CAISETDSNNQPQHF. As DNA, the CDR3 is TGTGCCATCAGTGAGACGGACAGCAACAATCAGCCCCAGCATTTT.

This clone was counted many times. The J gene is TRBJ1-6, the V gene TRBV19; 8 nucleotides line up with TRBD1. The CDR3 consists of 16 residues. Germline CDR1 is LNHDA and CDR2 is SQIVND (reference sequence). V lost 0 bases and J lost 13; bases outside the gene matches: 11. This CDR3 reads CASSIDRGQGGYPLHF. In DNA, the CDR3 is TGTGCCAGTAGTATAGATCGTGGACAGGGTGGATATCCCCTCCACTTT.

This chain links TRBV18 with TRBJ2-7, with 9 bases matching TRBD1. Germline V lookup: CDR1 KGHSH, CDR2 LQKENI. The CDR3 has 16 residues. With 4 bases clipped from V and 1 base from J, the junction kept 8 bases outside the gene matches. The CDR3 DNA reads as TGTGCCAGCTCACAGGGTTTGGGACAGGGTTCCTACGAGCAGTACTTC. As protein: CASSQGLGQGSYEQYF.

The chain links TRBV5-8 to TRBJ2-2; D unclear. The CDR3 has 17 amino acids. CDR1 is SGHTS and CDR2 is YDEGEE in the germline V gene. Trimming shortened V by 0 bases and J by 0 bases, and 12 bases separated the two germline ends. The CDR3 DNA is TGTGCCAGCAGCTTGGCCACTGCAAGCGCGAACACCGGGGAGCTGTTTTTT. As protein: CASSLATASANTGELFF.

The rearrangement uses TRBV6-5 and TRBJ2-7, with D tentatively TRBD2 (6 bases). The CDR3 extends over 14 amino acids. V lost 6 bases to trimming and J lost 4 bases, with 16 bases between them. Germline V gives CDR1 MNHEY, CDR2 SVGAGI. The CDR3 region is CASSGGTARYEQYF. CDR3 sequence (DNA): TGTGCCAGCAGCGGCGGGACCGCCCGGTACGAGCAGTACTTC.

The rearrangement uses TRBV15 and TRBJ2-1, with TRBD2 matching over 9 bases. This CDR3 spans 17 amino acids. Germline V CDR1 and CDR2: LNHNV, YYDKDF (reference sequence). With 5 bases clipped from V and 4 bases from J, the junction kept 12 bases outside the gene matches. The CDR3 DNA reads TGTGCCACCAGCCGCGGGAGGGATTTCTGGCCGTACAATGAGCAGTTCTTC. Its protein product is CATSRGRDFWPYNEQFF.

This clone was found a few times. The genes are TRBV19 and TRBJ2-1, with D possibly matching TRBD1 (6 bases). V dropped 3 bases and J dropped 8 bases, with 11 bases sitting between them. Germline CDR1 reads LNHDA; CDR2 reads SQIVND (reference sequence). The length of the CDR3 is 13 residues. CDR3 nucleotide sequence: TGTGCCAGTAGTATGCAGGGGTTCGATGAGCAGTTCTTC. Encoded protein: CASSMQGFDEQFF.

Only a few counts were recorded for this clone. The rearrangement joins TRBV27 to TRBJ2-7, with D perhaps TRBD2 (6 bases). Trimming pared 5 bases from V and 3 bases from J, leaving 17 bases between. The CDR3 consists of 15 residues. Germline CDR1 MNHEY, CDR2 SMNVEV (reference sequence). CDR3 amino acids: CASSPDYREVYEQYF. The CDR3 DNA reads TGTGCCAGCAGTCCGGACTACCGAGAGGTCTACGAGCAGTACTTC.